This TCR beta chain was documented in a study of patients and donors after allogeneic stem cell transplantation. CDR1 is SGHKS and CDR2 is YYEKEE in the germline V gene (reference sequence). The CDR3 runs to 17 residues. Trimming shortened V by 9 bases and J by 2 bases, and 27 bases separated the two germline ends. TCRdb called the RT-PCR reads again in MiXCR, with one record for every CDR3 protein. The sample includes over 200,000 distinct CDR3 sequences, roughly 38% seen only once; the top ten take roughly 12%. V and J are TRBV5-5 and TRBJ2-7; no firm D call. This TCR was recovered from a human donor who was either an allogeneic HSCT recipient or a stem cell or donor lymphocyte infusion donor (not recorded which). It is not recorded whose cells these are; they may come from a transplant donor. The material sequenced was blood, either unsorted or a sorted T cell fraction (not recorded which). As DNA, the CDR3 is TGTGCCACCCCCGCCGGTTCCAACGACAACACTGCCTACGAGCAGTACTTC. It specifies CATPAGSNDNTAYEQYF.